A selection of T cell receptor beta chains follows, all from one sample in a study of T cell responses to AZD1222 COVID-19 vaccine. Profiling relied on immunoSEQ multiplex PCR, and the TCRdb table lists in-frame clones only, not all of them. The sample consists of 250,000 or so clones, just over 90% of them appearing once. The input for sequencing was peripheral blood, taken on day 0 of AZD1222 vaccination. Receptors originate from an adult in good health. The CDR3 runs from the conserved cysteine through the conserved F or W. Size values are once, few and many counts, or a class for expanded clones, and some rows have none.

abundance	v_gene	j_gene	CDR3aa
NA	TRBV2	TRBJ2-3	CASSALAGGGTDTQYF
few	TRBV12-3/TRBV12-4	TRBJ1-5	CASSFWDNQPQHF
NA	TRBV5-1	TRBJ1-4	CASSLEEREKLFF
once	TRBV7-8	TRBJ2-2	CATPGQGNIGELFF
NA	TRBV27	TRBJ2-7	CASSTTSGVYEQYF
NA	TRBV19	TRBJ1-3	CASKERPPSGNTIYF
NA	TRBV10-3	TRBJ1-6	CAISAGSINSPLHF
NA	TRBV2	TRBJ2-1	CASSVGPRSYNEQFF
NA	TRBV4-1	TRBJ1-1	CASSHDVEAFF
NA	TRBV2	TRBJ1-5	CASSTRTGSNQPQHF
NA	TRBV10-2	TRBJ2-7	CASNKGTDSSEQYF
NA	TRBV7-3	TRBJ2-5	CASSVTSGETQYF
NA	TRBV4-1	TRBJ2-1	CASSQGWDSASSYNEQFF
NA	TRBV4-1	TRBJ2-1	CASSPGQGALNEQFF
NA	TRBV7-2	TRBJ1-5	CASSLTGTANQPQHF
NA	TRBV7-2	TRBJ2-1	CASSAVPGTYNEQFF
once	TRBV4-3	TRBJ2-5	CASSQEGGRAQETQYF
once	TRBV5-5	TRBJ1-1	CASSLSGDTEAFF
NA	TRBV7-2	TRBJ1-2	CASSLTFSVDFYGYTF
NA	TRBV28	TRBJ1-5	CASSSEVGSDQPQHF
NA	TRBV7-9	TRBJ1-3	CASSHEIPGNTIYF
NA	TRBV18	TRBJ1-1	CASSPQAGLNTEAFF
NA	TRBV7-2	TRBJ2-3	CASSLLGLASTDTQYF
NA	TRBV4-3	TRBJ2-5	CASSLSGEYGETQYF
NA	TRBV6-5	TRBJ2-1	CASSWDSSYNEQFF
NA	TRBV9	TRBJ1-1	CASSAGGGREAFF
NA	TRBV13	TRBJ2-1	CASSLYGLPNEQFF
NA	TRBV20-1	TRBJ2-5	CSARGETQYF
NA	TRBV19	TRBJ1-2	CAIQGAYGYTF
few	TRBV4-2	TRBJ1-1	CASSTPLHRNTEAFF
NA	TRBV27	TRBJ2-1	CASSRTSGRTNNEQFF
NA	TRBV27	TRBJ1-6	CASSLEGQGYSPLHF
NA	TRBV7-2	TRBJ2-7	CASSPTAGAGAYEQYF
NA	TRBV19	TRBJ2-1	CASSTLLAGGSGEQFF
NA	TRBV6-5	TRBJ1-1	CASRDWDNTEAFF
NA	TRBV4-1	TRBJ2-7	CASSQAGHSYEQYF
NA	TRBV4-2	TRBJ2-7	CASSQQTGTSEKQYF
NA	TRBV28	TRBJ2-7	CATRLGDEQYF
NA	TRBV18	TRBJ1-4	CASSPAGGGEKLFF
NA	TRBV27	TRBJ2-7	CASSLDSVSSYEQYF
few	TRBV30	TRBJ1-2	CAWSDSGQGGYTF
NA	TRBV12-5	TRBJ2-1	CASGLVLAGGYNEQFF
NA	TRBV5-4	TRBJ1-1	CASSPERENTEAFF
NA	TRBV6-6	TRBJ1-3	CASGPGRLSRNTIYF
NA	TRBV9	TRBJ2-1	CASSDRDRWNEQFF
NA	TRBV6-6	TRBJ2-7	CASSRAAYEQYF
NA	TRBV5-1	TRBJ1-6	CASSLTGESVHF
NA	TRBV11-2	TRBJ2-1	CASSLQREGQFF
few	TRBV9	TRBJ2-3	CASSPRLDTQYF
NA	TRBV2	TRBJ2-1	CASSLQGKDNEQFF
NA	TRBV5-1	TRBJ2-6	CASSLAGVQASGANVLTF
NA	TRBV11-3	TRBJ2-2	CASSSGTANTGELFF
NA	TRBV10-2	TRBJ2-1	CASSDSNEQFF
NA	TRBV2	TRBJ2-3	CASSVSSYTDTQYF